Below, 5 T cell receptor beta chains from the same sample are listed, as sequenced in a study of blood T cell repertoires in COVID-19. The assay was immunoSEQ multiplex PCR, and TCRdb's table has in-frame clones only and misses some. The table records a few hundred thousand clones, 84% of them present only once. Sequencing used PBMCs or T cells enriched from blood (not recorded which). Every receptor here comes from a young man with acute COVID-19.

This clone was picked up a small number of times. The chain combines TRBV6-5 with TRBJ1-2; D remains ambiguous. V was clipped by 3 bases and J by 4 bases, with 15 bases between them. Germline V gene sequence: CDR1 MNHEY, CDR2 SVGAGI. This CDR3 has 15 amino acids. In DNA, the CDR3 is TGTGCCAGCAGTTATACGGGAGTTTTGGGCTATGGCTACACCTTC. Its protein is CASSYTGVLGYGYTF.

This clone occurred once. The chain combines TRBV19 with TRBJ2-6; D may be TRBD2 (5 bases). In germline, CDR1 is LNHDA, CDR2 SQIVND (reference sequence). V shed 6 bases and J shed 0 bases, with 12 bases lying between them. This CDR3 is 16 amino acids long. CDR3 in DNA: TGTGCCAGTAGAAAAGGACTGCACTCTGGGGCCAACGTCCTGACTTTC. Protein sequence: CASRKGLHSGANVLTF.

This sequence joins TRBV24-1 and TRBJ1-5; TRBD1 is a possible D gene (5 bases). The CDR3 sequence is 12 residues long. Germline assignment: CDR1 KGHDR and CDR2 SFDVKD. Trimming took 7 bases from V and 6 from J, leaving 9 bases between them. CDR3 DNA: TGTGCCACCAGCCAGGGCGGTCAGCCCCAGCATTTT. Protein product: CATSQGGQPQHF.

This chain joins TRBV6-2 or TRBV6-3 and TRBJ1-1; 8 nucleotides agree with TRBD1. This CDR3 spans 16 amino acids. Germline V gives CDR1 MNHEY, CDR2 SVGEGT. The junction had 8 bases not matched to a gene; V was cut back by 5 bases and J by 0 bases. As DNA, the CDR3 is TGTGCCAGCAGTCGGCAGACAGGGGCCATGAACACTGAAGCTTTCTTT. This sequence encodes CASSRQTGAMNTEAFF.

For the CDR3, the DNA is TGTGCCAGCAGCCCCAGTTTGGCGGGACAGAAGCAGTATTTT. It specifies CASSPSLAGQKQYF. The gene calls are TRBV7-2 and TRBJ2-3; tentatively, D is TRBD1 (7 bases). The V gene lost 5 bases and the J gene lost 11 bases, with 20 bases spanning the gap. The CDR3 length is 14 residues. Per germline, CDR1 SGHTA and CDR2 FQGNSA.